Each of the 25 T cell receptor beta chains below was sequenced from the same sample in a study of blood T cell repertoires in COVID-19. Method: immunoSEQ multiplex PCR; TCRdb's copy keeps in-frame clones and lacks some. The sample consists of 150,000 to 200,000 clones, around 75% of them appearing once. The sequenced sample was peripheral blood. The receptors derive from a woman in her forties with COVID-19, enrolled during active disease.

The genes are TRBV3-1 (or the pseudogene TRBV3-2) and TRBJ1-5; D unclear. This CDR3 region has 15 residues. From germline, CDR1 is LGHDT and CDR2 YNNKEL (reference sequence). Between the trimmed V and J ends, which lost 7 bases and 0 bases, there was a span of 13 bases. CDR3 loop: CASTVTSHSNQPQHF. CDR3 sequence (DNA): TGTGCCAGCACCGTGACTAGCCATAGCAATCAGCCCCAGCATTTT.

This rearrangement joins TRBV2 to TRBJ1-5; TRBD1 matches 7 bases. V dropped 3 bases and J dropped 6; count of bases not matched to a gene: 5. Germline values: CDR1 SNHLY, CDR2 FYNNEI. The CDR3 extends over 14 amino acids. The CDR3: CASSERGRPQPQHF. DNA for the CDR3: TGTGCCAGCAGTGAGAGGGGGCGGCCTCAGCCCCAGCATTTT.

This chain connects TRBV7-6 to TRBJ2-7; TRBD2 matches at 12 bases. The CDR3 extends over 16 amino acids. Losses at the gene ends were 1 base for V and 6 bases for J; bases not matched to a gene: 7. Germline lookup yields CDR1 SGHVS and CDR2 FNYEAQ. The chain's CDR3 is CASSLGLAGEGREQYF. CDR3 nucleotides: TGTGCCAGCAGCTTAGGACTAGCGGGAGAAGGTCGCGAGCAGTACTTC.

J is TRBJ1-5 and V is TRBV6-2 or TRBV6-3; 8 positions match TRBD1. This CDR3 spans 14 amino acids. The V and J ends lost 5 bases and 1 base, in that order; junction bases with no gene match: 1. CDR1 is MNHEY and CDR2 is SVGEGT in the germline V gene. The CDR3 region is CASSRTGSNQPQHF. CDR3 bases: TGTGCCAGCAGTCGGACAGGGAGCAATCAGCCCCAGCATTTT.

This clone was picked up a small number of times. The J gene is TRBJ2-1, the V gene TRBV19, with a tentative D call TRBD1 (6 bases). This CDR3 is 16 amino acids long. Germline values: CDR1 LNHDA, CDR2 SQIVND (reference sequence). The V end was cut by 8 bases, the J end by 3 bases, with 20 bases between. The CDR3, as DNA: TGTGCCAGTTCTGACTTCCAGGGGCTCATCTACAATGAGCAGTTCTTC. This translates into CASSDFQGLIYNEQFF.

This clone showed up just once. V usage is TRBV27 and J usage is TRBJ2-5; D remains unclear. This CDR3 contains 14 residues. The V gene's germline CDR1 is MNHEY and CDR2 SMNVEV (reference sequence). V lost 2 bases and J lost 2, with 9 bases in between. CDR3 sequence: CASSLQTGQETQYF. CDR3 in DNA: TGTGCCAGCAGTTTACAGACCGGGCAAGAGACCCAGTACTTC.

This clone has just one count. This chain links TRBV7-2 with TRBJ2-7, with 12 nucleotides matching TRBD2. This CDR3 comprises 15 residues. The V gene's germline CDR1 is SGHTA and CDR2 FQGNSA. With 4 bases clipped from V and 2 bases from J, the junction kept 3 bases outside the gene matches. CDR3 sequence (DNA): TGTGCCAGCAGCTCCGGACTAGCGGGGACCTACGAGCAGTACTTC. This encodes CASSSGLAGTYEQYF.

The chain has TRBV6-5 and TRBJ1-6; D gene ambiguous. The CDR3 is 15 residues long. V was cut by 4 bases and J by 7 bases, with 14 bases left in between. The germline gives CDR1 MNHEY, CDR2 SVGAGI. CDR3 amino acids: CASSSGFSGNSPLHF. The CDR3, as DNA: TGTGCCAGCAGTTCCGGGTTTTCGGGGAATTCACCCCTCCACTTT.

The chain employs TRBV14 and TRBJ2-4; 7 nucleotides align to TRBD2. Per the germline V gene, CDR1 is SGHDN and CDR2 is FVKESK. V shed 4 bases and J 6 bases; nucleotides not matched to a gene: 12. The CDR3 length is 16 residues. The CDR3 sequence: CASSPYGGSRRNIQYF. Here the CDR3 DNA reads TGTGCCAGCAGCCCTTACGGCGGGAGTAGAAGAAACATTCAGTACTTC.

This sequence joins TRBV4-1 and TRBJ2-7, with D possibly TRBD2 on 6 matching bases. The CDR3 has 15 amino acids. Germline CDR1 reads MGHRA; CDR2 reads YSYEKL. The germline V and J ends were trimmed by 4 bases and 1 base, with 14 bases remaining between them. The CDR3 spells CASSRGGTASYEQYF. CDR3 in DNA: TGCGCCAGCAGCCGAGGAGGGACCGCGTCCTACGAGCAGTACTTC.

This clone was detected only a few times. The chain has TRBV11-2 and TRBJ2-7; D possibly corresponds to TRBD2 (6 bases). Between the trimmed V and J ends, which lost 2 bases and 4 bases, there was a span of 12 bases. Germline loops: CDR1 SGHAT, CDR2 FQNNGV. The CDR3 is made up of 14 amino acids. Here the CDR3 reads CASSLSATSYEQYF. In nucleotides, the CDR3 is TGTGCCAGCAGCTTAAGCGCGACTAGTTACGAGCAGTACTTC.

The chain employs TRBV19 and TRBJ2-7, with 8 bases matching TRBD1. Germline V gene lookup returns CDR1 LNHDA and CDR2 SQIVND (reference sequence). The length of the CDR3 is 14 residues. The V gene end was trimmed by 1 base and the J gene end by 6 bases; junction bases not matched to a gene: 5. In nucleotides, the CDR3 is TGTGCCAGTAGTATAGCTGGACAGGGAGGCGAGCAGTACTTC. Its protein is CASSIAGQGGEQYF.

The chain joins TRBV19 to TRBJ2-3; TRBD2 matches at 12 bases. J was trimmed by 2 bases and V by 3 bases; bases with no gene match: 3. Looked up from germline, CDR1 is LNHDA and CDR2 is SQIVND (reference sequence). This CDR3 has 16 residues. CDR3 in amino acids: CASSMTSGGHTDTQYF. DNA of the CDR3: TGTGCCAGTAGTATGACTAGCGGGGGACACACAGATACGCAGTATTTT.

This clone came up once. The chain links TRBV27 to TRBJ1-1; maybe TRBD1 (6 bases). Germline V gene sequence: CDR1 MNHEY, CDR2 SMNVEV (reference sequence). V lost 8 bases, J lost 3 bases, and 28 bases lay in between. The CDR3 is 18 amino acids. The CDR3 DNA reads TGTGCCAGCCGTTCGGGGGGGGCAGGGGAGAGGAGGGACACTGAAGCTTTCTTT. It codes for CASRSGGAGERRDTEAFF.

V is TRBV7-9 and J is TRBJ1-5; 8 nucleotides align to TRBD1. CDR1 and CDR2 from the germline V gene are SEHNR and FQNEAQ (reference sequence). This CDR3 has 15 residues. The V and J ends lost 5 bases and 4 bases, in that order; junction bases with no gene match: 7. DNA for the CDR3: TGTGCCAGCAGCGATTTTGGACAGGGTAATCAGCCCCAGCATTTT. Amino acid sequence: CASSDFGQGNQPQHF.

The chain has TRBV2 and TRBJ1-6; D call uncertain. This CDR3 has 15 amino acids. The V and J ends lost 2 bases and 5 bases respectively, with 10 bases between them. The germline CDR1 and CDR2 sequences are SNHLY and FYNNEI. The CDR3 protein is CASSERRIDNSPLHF. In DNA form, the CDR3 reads TGTGCCAGCAGTGAAAGGAGAATAGATAATTCACCCCTCCACTTT.

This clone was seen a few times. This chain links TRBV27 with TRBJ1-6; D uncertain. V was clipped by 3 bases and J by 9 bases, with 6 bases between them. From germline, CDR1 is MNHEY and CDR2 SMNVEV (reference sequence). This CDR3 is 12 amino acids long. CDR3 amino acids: CASSFGGSPLHF. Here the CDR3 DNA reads TGTGCCAGCAGTTTCGGCGGTTCACCCCTCCACTTT.

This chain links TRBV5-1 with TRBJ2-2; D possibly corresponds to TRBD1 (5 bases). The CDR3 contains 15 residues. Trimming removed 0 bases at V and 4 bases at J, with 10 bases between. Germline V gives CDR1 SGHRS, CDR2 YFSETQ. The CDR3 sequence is CASSLGTTATGELFF. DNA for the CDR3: TGCGCCAGCAGCTTGGGGACGACAGCCACCGGGGAGCTGTTTTTT.

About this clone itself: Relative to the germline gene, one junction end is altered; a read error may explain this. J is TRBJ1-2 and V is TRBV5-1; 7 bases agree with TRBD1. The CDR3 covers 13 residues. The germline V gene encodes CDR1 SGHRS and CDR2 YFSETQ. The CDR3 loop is CASRGQDNYGHTF. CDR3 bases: TGCGCCAGCAGAGGACAGGATAACTATGGCCACACCTTC.

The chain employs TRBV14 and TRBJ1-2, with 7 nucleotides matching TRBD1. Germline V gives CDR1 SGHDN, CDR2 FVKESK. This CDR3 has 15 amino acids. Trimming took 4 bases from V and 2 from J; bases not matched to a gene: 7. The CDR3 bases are TGTGCCAGCAGCCGAAGCGGACAGGAGAACTATGGCTACACCTTC. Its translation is CASSRSGQENYGYTF. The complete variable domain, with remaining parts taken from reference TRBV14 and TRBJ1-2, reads EAGVTQFPSHSVIEKGQTVTLRCDPISGHDNLYWYRRVMGKEIKFLLHFVKESKQDESGMPNNRFLAERTGGTYSTLKVQPAELEDSGVYFCASSRSGQENYGYTFGSGTRLTVV.

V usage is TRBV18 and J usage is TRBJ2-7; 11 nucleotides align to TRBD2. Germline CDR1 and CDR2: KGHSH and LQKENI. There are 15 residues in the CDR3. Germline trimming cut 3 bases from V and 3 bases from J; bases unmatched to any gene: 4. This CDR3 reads CASSPQTSGVYEQYF. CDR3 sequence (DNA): TGTGCCAGCTCACCGCAGACTAGCGGGGTCTACGAGCAGTACTTC.

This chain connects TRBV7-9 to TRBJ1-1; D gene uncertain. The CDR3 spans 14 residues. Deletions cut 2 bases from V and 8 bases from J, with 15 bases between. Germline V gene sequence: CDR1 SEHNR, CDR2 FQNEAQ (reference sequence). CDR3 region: CASSLWVDGREAFF. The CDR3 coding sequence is TGTGCCAGCAGCTTATGGGTAGACGGGAGGGAAGCTTTCTTT. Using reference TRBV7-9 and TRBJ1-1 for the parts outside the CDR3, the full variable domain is DTGVSQNPRHKITKRGQNVTFRCDPISEHNRLYWYRQTLGQGPEFLTYFQNEAQLEKSRLLSDRFSAERPKGSFSTLEIQRTEQGDSAMYLCASSLWVDGREAFFGQGTRLTVV.

The CDR3, as DNA: TGTGCCAGCAGTTTAAGTGGCAGGGAAGGTCAGCCCCAGCATTTT. Its translation is CASSLSGREGQPQHF. V gene TRBV27 combines with J gene TRBJ1-5; possibly TRBD1 for D (5 bases). The CDR3 covers 15 residues. Germline-derived CDR1 and CDR2 are MNHEY and SMNVEV (reference sequence). With 2 bases removed from V and 6 bases from J, the gap between germline ends came to 14 bases.

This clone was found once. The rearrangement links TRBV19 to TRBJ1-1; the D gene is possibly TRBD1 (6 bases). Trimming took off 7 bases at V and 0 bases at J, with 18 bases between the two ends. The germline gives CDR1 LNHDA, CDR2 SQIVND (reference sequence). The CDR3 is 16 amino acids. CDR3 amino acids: CASTIRTGSMNTEAFF. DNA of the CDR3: TGTGCCAGTACCATTCGAACAGGGTCGATGAACACTGAAGCTTTCTTT.

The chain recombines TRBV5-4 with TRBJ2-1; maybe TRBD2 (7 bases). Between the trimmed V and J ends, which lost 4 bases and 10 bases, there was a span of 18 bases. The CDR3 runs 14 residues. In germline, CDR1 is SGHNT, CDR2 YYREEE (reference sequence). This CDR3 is CASSPRGLNHEQFF. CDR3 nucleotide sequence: TGTGCCAGCAGCCCGCGGGGGCTCAATCACGAGCAGTTCTTC.